The clone carrying this TCR beta chain appeared once. Its antigen is as yet unknown. This sample was included in a study of cytomegalovirus exposure and HLA in healthy donors. The CDR3 loop spans 16 amino acids. V lost 0 bases to trimming and J lost 3 bases; unmatched junction nucleotides: 4. CDR1 and CDR2 (germline): SGHTA, FQGTGA. 60 Vbeta and 13 Jbeta primers were used in PCR. Sequencing was performed with immunoSEQ multiplex PCR; in TCRdb, only in-frame clones are kept and a portion is missing. The sample records about 97,000 clones, approximately 87% being singletons. General study points: A later analysis linked a missense DCLRE1C variant to TCR beta V- and J-gene trimming.

Sequenced sample: PBMCs. The clonotype originates from a man aged 35 to 55 in good health and CMV-seronegative. The chain recombines TRBV7-3 with TRBJ1-1; 10 nucleotides agree with TRBD1. In DNA, the CDR3 is TGTGCCAGCAGCTTAACCCCCGACAGGGGGCACACTGAAGCTTTCTTT. This codes for CASSLTPDRGHTEAFF.